Shown below are 20 T cell receptor beta chains from a single sample sequenced in a study of blood T cell repertoires in COVID-19. This table comes from immunoSEQ multiplex PCR, and its TCRdb copy is limited to in-frame clones, with some not included. The table lists 45,000 to 70,000 clones, around nine tenths of them singletons. Sequencing was carried out using peripheral blood. Source of these receptors: a woman aged 55-69 years with COVID-19, enrolled during active disease.

The chain couples TRBV9 to TRBJ2-2; the D gene is possibly TRBD1 (7 bases). This CDR3 has 15 amino acids. Germline V CDR1 and CDR2: SGDLS, YYNGEE. Trimming left V 2 bases short and J 0 bases short, with 8 bases between. The CDR3 bases are TGTGCCAGCAGCGTCAGGGGGGCGAACACCGGGGAGCTGTTTTTT. It translates to CASSVRGANTGELFF. Complete variable domain (other parts from reference TRBV9 and TRBJ2-2): DSGVTQTPKHLITATGQRVTLRCSPRSGDLSVYWYQQSLDQGLQFLIQYYNGEERAKGNILERFSAQQFPDLHSELNLSSLELGDSALYFCASSVRGANTGELFFGEGSRLTVL.

The count of this clone is one. This chain connects TRBV7-9 to TRBJ1-6, with D unresolved. This CDR3 contains 13 residues. V was trimmed by 5 bases and J by 6 bases, leaving 8 bases between them. Germline CDR1 reads SEHNR; CDR2 reads FQNEAQ (reference sequence). The CDR3 sequence: CASSTSSNSPLHF. For the CDR3, the DNA is TGTGCCAGCAGCACGTCCAGTAATTCACCCCTCCACTTT.

This chain joins TRBV7-9 and TRBJ2-3, with TRBD1 matching 11 bases. V lost 5 bases, J lost 0 bases, and 7 bases stayed unmatched. Germline assignment: CDR1 SEHNR and CDR2 FQNEAQ (reference sequence). This CDR3 has 17 amino acids. CDR3: CASSPGQGGTSTDTQYF. Written as DNA, the CDR3 is TGTGCCAGCAGCCCGGGACAGGGGGGGACTAGCACAGATACGCAGTATTTT.

The chain combines TRBV11-3 with TRBJ2-7; a possible D gene is TRBD2 (6 bases). The CDR3 has 13 residues. V lost 5 bases and J lost 1, with 9 bases in between. Looked up from germline, CDR1 is SGHNT and CDR2 is YENEEA. The chain's CDR3 is CASSVGGSYEQYF. CDR3 nucleotide sequence: TGTGCCAGCAGCGTCGGGGGATCCTACGAGCAGTACTTC. Full variable domain (outside the CDR3, taken from reference TRBV11-3 and TRBJ2-7): EAGVVQSPRYKIIEKKQPVAFWCNPISGHNTLYWYLQNLGQGPELLIRYENEEAVDDSQLPKDRFSAERLKGVDSTLKIQPAELGDSAVYLCASSVGGSYEQYFGPGTRLTVT.

The chain couples TRBV5-1 to TRBJ2-5; the match to TRBD2 covers 7 bases. Trimming cost V 4 bases and J 4 bases; bases outside gene matches: 4. The CDR3 sequence is 13 residues long. Per the germline V gene, CDR1 is SGHRS and CDR2 is YFSETQ. In nucleotides, the CDR3 is TGCGCCAGCAGCCGGGGCGGGAGAGAGACCCAGTACTTC. It specifies CASSRGGRETQYF. The variable domain in full, with the rest retrieved from reference TRBV5-1 and TRBJ2-5, is KAGVTQTPRYLIKTRGQQVTLSCSPISGHRSVSWYQQTPGQGLQFLFEYFSETQRNKGNFPGRFSGRQFSNSRSEMNVSTLELGDSALYLCASSRGGRETQYFGPGTRLLVL.

J is TRBJ2-7 and V is TRBV19; the match to TRBD2 covers 10 bases. The ends lost 7 bases at V and 2 bases at J; junction bases unmatched: 5. Germline V gives CDR1 LNHDA, CDR2 SQIVND (reference sequence). This CDR3 is built from 14 residues. This CDR3 is CASTSGGPPYEQYF. In DNA, the CDR3 is TGTGCCAGTACTAGCGGGGGTCCTCCCTACGAGCAGTACTTC. Drawing the rest from reference TRBV19 and TRBJ2-7, the complete variable domain is DGGITQSPKYLFRKEGQNVTLSCEQNLNHDAMYWYRQDPGQGLRLIYYSQIVNDFQKGDIAEGYSVSREKKESFPLTVTSAQKNPTAFYLCASTSGGPPYEQYFGPGTRLTVT.

In its sample, this clone was seen once. The chain employs TRBV28 and TRBJ2-1; 8 bases are a match to TRBD2. There are 15 residues in the CDR3. CDR1 and CDR2 (germline): MDHEN, SYDVKM. V shed 3 bases, J shed 10 bases, and the junction held 11 bases outside the gene matches. The CDR3 here is CASSLGGRPLSEQFF. The CDR3 nucleotides are TGTGCCAGCAGTTTGGGCGGGAGGCCCTTGTCGGAGCAGTTCTTC. Combining the CDR3 with reference TRBV28 and TRBJ2-1 gives the whole variable domain DVKVTQSSRYLVKRTGEKVFLECVQDMDHENMFWYRQDPGLGLRLIYFSYDVKMKEKGDIPEGYSVSREKKERFSLILESASTNQTSMYLCASSLGGRPLSEQFFGPGTRLTVL.

The chain uses TRBV5-1 and TRBJ2-2; 8 positions agree with TRBD1. The CDR3 contains 15 residues. The ends lost 1 base at V and 7 bases at J; junction bases unmatched: 6. The germline V gene encodes CDR1 SGHRS and CDR2 YFSETQ. Here the CDR3 reads CASSLWQGAGGELFF. The CDR3 nucleotides are TGCGCCAGCAGCTTGTGGCAGGGGGCCGGCGGGGAGCTGTTTTTT.

The gene calls are TRBV25-1 and TRBJ2-1; D unresolved. With 2 bases removed from V and 8 bases from J, the gap between germline ends came to 10 bases. This CDR3 is built from 13 residues. Germline V gives CDR1 MGHDK, CDR2 SYGVNS. Written as DNA, the CDR3 is TGTGCCAGCAGTGAAGTCAGTCCCGATGAGCAGTTCTTC. It translates to CASSEVSPDEQFF.

This chain links TRBV28 with TRBJ1-3; no reliable D call. Germline V CDR1 and CDR2: MDHEN, SYDVKM. CDR3 length: 15 residues. V lost 2 bases and J 0 bases, leaving 8 bases between the germline ends. The CDR3, as DNA: TGTGCCAGCAGTTTAAAGACTTTCTCTGGAAACACCATATATTTT. As protein: CASSLKTFSGNTIYF.

Comment on this clone: The sample holds other DNA sequences that translate to the same CDR3. The chain employs TRBV9 and TRBJ2-2, with D perhaps TRBD1 (6 bases). CDR1 and CDR2 (germline): SGDLS, YYNGEE. With 0 bases removed from V and 4 bases from J, the gap between germline ends came to 10 bases. This CDR3 contains 15 residues. The CDR3 is CASSVAGVPTGELFF. CDR3 nucleotide sequence: TGTGCCAGCAGCGTAGCAGGGGTTCCCACCGGGGAGCTGTTTTTT.

This clone was found a few times. The rearrangement links TRBV6-5 to TRBJ2-2; 7 bases are shared with TRBD1. The CDR3 has 14 residues. CDR1 MNHEY and CDR2 SVGAGI come from the germline V gene. The V gene end was trimmed by 5 bases and the J gene end by 4 bases; junction bases not matched to a gene: 4. CDR3 sequence: CASSSRGITGELFF. DNA for the CDR3: TGTGCCAGCAGTAGCAGGGGGATCACCGGGGAGCTGTTTTTT.

V usage is TRBV18 and J usage is TRBJ2-7; 10 bases match TRBD2. This CDR3 contains 15 residues. Germline CDR1 KGHSH, CDR2 LQKENI. Losses at the gene ends were 4 bases for V and 2 bases for J; bases not matched to a gene: 5. CDR3 protein: CASSLTAGGTYEQYF. The CDR3 DNA reads as TGTGCCAGCTCACTCACAGCGGGAGGGACCTACGAGCAGTACTTC.

The V gene is TRBV12-3 or TRBV12-4, the J gene TRBJ2-7, with D possibly TRBD2 on 6 matching bases. The CDR3 totals 13 residues. V dropped 7 bases and J dropped 2 bases, with 12 bases sitting between them. CDR3 residues: CASTTWGAYEQYF. CDR3 DNA sequence: TGTGCCAGCACCACTTGGGGGGCCTACGAGCAGTACTTC.

V and J are TRBV9 and TRBJ1-6, with a tentative D call TRBD1 (5 bases). V gave up 2 bases and J gave up 8 bases, with 11 bases separating them. The CDR3 has 14 amino acids. Per germline, CDR1 SGDLS and CDR2 YYNGEE. The CDR3 is CASSVQGSDSPLHF. The CDR3 DNA reads TGTGCCAGCAGCGTCCAGGGTAGTGATTCACCCCTCCACTTT. Together with reference TRBV9 and TRBJ1-6, the CDR3 gives the full variable domain: DSGVTQTPKHLITATGQRVTLRCSPRSGDLSVYWYQQSLDQGLQFLIQYYNGEERAKGNILERFSAQQFPDLHSELNLSSLELGDSALYFCASSVQGSDSPLHFGNGTRLTVT.

The chain employs TRBV2 and TRBJ2-5, with 8 positions matching TRBD1. V shed 6 bases and J 5 bases; nucleotides not matched to a gene: 8. Germline V gene lookup returns CDR1 SNHLY and CDR2 FYNNEI. The CDR3 is 14 amino acids. The chain's CDR3 is CASRTGVGGETQYF. The CDR3 DNA is TGTGCCAGCAGGACAGGGGTGGGTGGGGAGACCCAGTACTTC.

V and J are TRBV27 and TRBJ1-6; D might be TRBD1 (6 bases). Germline V lookup: CDR1 MNHEY, CDR2 SMNVEV (reference sequence). V was pared by 5 bases and J by 9 bases, with 17 bases between. This CDR3 has 15 amino acids. DNA of the CDR3: TGTGCCAGCAGTATCCTCCAGGGGCAGGGTTCACCCCTCCACTTT. Translating gives CASSILQGQGSPLHF.

This clone was detected once. CDR3 amino acids: CASRDGQNLYEQYF. In DNA, the CDR3 is TGCGCCAGCAGGGATGGACAGAACCTCTACGAGCAGTACTTC. The chain uses TRBV10-2 and TRBJ2-7; tentatively, D is TRBD1 (6 bases). Trimming pared 6 bases from V and 3 bases from J, leaving 15 bases between. This CDR3 spans 14 amino acids. Germline assignment: CDR1 WSHSY and CDR2 SAAADI.

The chain carries TRBV10-1 and TRBJ2-5; maybe TRBD2 (6 bases). This CDR3 has 15 residues. Germline V gives CDR1 WNHNN, CDR2 SYGVQD (reference sequence). V was shortened by 3 bases and J by 3 bases, with 14 bases between the two germline ends. CDR3 DNA sequence: TGCGCCAGCAGTGATAGACGGGACTGGAAAGAGACCCAGTACTTC. Translation: CASSDRRDWKETQYF.

This clone has more than one count but fewer than ten. The gene calls are TRBV19 and TRBJ1-5, with 7 bases aligning to TRBD1. CDR1 and CDR2 from the germline V gene are LNHDA and SQIVND (reference sequence). V was clipped by 8 bases and J by 7 bases; unmatched bases: 14. The CDR3 runs 15 residues. The CDR3 spells CASQSTGMTGQPQHF. The CDR3, as DNA: TGTGCCAGTCAGTCGACAGGGATGACAGGCCAGCCCCAGCATTTT.